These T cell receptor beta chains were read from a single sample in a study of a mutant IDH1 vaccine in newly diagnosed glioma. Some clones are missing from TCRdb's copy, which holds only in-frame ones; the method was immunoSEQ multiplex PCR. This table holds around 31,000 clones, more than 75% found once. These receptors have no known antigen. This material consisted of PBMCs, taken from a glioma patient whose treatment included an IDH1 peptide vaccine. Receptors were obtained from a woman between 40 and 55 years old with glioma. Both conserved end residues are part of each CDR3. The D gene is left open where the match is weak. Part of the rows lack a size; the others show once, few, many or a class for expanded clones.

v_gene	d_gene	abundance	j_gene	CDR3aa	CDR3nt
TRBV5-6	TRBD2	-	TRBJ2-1	CASSLGLAIHGQFF	TGTGCCAGCAGCTTGGGACTAGCGATCCATGGGCAGTTCTTC
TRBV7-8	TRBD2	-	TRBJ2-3	CASSLTSGGSTDTQYF	TGTGCCAGCAGCTTAACTAGCGGGGGCTCCACAGATACGCAGTATTTT
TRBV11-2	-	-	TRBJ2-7	CASSLVGQNEQYF	TGTGCCAGCAGCTTAGTGGGGCAAAACGAGCAGTACTTC
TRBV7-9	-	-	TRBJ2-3	CASSLGGGKDTQYF	TGTGCCAGCAGCTTAGGGGGCGGTAAAGATACGCAGTATTTT
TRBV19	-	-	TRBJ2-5	CASSDSYPLETQYF	TGTGCCAGTAGTGACAGCTATCCCCTAGAGACCCAGTACTTC
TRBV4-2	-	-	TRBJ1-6	CASRKEGSSPLHF	TGTGCCAGCAGGAAGGAGGGGTCCTCACCCCTCCACTTT
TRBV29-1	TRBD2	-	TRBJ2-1	CSVTSGGIPSYNEQFF	TGCAGCGTTACTAGCGGGGGAATCCCTTCCTACAATGAGCAGTTCTTC
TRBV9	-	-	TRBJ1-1	CASSAQGMGPTEAFF	TGTGCCAGCAGCGCGCAGGGCATGGGGCCGACTGAAGCTTTCTTT
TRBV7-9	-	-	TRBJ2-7	CASSYQDSYEQYF	TGTGCCAGCAGCTACCAAGACTCCTACGAGCAGTACTTC
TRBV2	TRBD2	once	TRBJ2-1	CASSERLAGNEQFF	TGTGCCAGCAGTGAAAGGCTAGCGGGGAATGAGCAGTTCTTC
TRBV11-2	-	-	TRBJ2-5	CASTRGLAQETQYF	TGTGCCAGCACCCGGGGACTCGCACAAGAGACCCAGTACTTC
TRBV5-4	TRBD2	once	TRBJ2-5	CASSPRGRGVQETQYF	TGTGCCAGCAGCCCCCGTGGGCGGGGGGTACAAGAGACCCAGTACTTC
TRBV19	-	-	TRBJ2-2	CASSIVTPGGELFF	TGTGCCAGTAGTATAGTTACACCGGGGGGGGAGCTGTTTTTT
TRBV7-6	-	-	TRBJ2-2	CASSLRGRGPNTGELFF	TGTGCCAGCAGCTTGCGAGGGCGGGGGCCGAACACCGGGGAGCTGTTTTTT
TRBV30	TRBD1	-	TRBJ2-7	CAWRTGTGASYEQYF	TGTGCCTGGAGAACCGGGACAGGGGCCTCCTACGAGCAGTACTTC
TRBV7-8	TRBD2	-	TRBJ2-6	CASSLRLAGGRSGANVLTF	TGTGCCAGCAGCCTGCGACTAGCGGGGGGCCGATCTGGGGCCAACGTCCTGACTTTC
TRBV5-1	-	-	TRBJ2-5	CASSLEHQETQYF	TGCGCCAGCAGCTTGGAGCATCAAGAGACCCAGTACTTC
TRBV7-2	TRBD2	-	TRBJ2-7	CASSLLGLAGEQYF	TGTGCCAGCAGCCTCCTCGGACTAGCTGGGGAGCAGTACTTC
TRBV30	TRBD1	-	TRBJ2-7	CAWSRGTGVYEQYF	TGTGCCTGGAGTAGGGGGACAGGGGTCTACGAGCAGTACTTC
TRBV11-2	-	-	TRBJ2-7	CASSRRGTLNYEQYF	TGTGCCAGCAGCCGTCGCGGGACGCTCAACTACGAGCAGTACTTC
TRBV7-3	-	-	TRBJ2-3	CASSPDLITDTQYF	TGTGCCAGCAGCCCCGACTTGATCACAGATACGCAGTATTTT
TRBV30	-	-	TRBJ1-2	CAWSLGMGGYTF	TGTGCCTGGAGTTTGGGGATGGGAGGCTACACCTTC
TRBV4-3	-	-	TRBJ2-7	CASNPPRGRNEQYF	TGCGCCAGCAACCCTCCCCGGGGGAGGAACGAGCAGTACTTC
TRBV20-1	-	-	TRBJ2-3	CSAMDEDTQYF	TGCAGTGCTATGGACGAAGATACGCAGTATTTT
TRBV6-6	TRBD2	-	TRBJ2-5	CASKTSGEETQYF	TGTGCCAGCAAGACTAGCGGGGAAGAGACCCAGTACTTC
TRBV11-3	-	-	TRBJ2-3	CASSLGGGGIVDTQYF	TGTGCCAGCAGCTTAGGAGGGGGGGGCATTGTAGATACGCAGTATTTT
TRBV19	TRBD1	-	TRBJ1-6	CATSLGQFSSPLHF	TGTGCCACTTCTTTGGGACAGTTTAGTTCACCCCTCCACTTT
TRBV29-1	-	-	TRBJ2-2	CSASVGELFF	TGCAGCGCCTCGGTCGGGGAGCTGTTTTTT
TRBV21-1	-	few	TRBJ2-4	CASSVLAKNIQYF	TGTGCCTCTTCGGTTCTAGCCAAAAACATTCAGTACTTC
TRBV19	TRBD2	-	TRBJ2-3	CASSIELASGADTQYF	TGTGCCAGTAGTATAGAACTAGCGAGCGGCGCAGATACGCAGTATTTT
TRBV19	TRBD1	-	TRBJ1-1	CASRGQGENTEAFF	TGTGCCAGTAGGGGACAGGGGGAAAACACTGAAGCTTTCTTT
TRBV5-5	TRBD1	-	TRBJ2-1	CASSLGRGRDNEQFF	TGTGCCAGCAGCTTGGGCAGGGGGCGGGACAATGAGCAGTTCTTC
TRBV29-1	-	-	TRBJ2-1	CSVETGAHNEQFF	TGCAGCGTTGAAACGGGAGCCCACAATGAGCAGTTCTTC
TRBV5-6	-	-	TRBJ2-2	CASSSGLTGELFF	TGTGCCAGCAGCTCGGGTCTTACCGGGGAGCTGTTTTTT
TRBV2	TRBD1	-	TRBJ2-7	CASSRDRKGEQYF	TGTGCCAGCAGCCGGGACAGAAAGGGGGAGCAGTACTTC
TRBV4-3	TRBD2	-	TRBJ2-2	CASSRTGLSNTGELFF	TGCGCCAGCAGCCGAACGGGACTATCGAACACCGGGGAGCTGTTTTTT
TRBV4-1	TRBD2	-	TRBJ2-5	CASSQELAGGLETQYF	TGCGCCAGCAGCCAAGAGCTAGCGGGGGGGCTAGAGACCCAGTACTTC
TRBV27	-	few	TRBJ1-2	CASGDYTDGYTF	TGTGCCAGCGGGGATTATACGGATGGCTACACCTTC
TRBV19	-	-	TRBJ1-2	CASSKGLGSNYGYTF	TGTGCCAGTAGTAAAGGTCTGGGCAGTAACTATGGCTACACCTTC
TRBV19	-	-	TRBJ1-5	CASSSLPGSNQPQHF	TGTGCCAGTAGCTCTCTGCCCGGTAGCAATCAGCCCCAGCATTTT
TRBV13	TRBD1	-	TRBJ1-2	CASRDGQAYGYTF	TGTGCCAGCAGGGACGGACAGGCCTATGGCTACACCTTC
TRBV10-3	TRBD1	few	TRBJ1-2	CAISEDREYGYTF	TGTGCCATCAGTGAAGACAGGGAATATGGCTACACCTTC
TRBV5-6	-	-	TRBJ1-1	CASSLGASLWSTEAFF	TGTGCCAGCAGCCTGGGGGCATCTCTTTGGTCTACTGAAGCTTTCTTT
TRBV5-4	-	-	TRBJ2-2	CASSFGDQNTGELFF	TGTGCCAGCAGCTTCGGGGACCAGAACACCGGGGAGCTGTTTTTT
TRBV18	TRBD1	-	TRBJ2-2	CASSLPGTGNTGELFF	TGTGCCAGCTCATTACCCGGGACAGGGAACACCGGGGAGCTGTTTTTT
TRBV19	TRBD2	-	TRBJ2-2	CASSIGLSGAGELFF	TGTGCCAGTAGTATCGGTCTAAGCGGGGCCGGGGAGCTGTTTTTT
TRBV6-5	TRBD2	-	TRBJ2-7	CASSKTSGGADEQYF	TGTGCCAGCAGCAAAACTAGCGGGGGGGCCGACGAGCAGTACTTC
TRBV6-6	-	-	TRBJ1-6	CASSYSSGVESPLHF	TGTGCCAGCAGTTACTCGAGCGGGGTAGAATCACCCCTCCACTTT
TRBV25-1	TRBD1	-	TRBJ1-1	CASRATGMNTEAFF	TGTGCCAGCAGAGCGACAGGGATGAACACTGAAGCTTTCTTT
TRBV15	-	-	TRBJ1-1	CATSRDWADTEAFF	TGTGCCACCAGCAGAGATTGGGCAGACACTGAAGCTTTCTTT